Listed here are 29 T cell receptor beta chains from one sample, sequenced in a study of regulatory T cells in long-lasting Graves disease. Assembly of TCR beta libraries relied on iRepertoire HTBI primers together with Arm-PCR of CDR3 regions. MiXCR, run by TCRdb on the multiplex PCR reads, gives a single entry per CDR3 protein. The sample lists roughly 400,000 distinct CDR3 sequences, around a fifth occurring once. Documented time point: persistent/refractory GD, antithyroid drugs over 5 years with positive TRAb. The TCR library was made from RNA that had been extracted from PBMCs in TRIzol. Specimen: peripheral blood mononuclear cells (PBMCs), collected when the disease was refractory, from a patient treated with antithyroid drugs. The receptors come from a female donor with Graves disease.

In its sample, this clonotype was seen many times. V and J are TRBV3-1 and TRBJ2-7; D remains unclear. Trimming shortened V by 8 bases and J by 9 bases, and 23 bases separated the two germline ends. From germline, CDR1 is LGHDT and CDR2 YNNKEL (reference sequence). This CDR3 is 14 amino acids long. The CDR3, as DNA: TGTGCCAGCCGCTTGATCACGGTGGGTCTAACGCAGTACTTC. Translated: CASRLITVGLTQYF.

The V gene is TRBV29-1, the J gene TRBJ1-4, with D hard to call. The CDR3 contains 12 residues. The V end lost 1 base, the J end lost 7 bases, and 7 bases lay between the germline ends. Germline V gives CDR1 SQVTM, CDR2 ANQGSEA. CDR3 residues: CSVEGVGEKLFF. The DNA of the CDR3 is TGCAGCGTTGAAGGGGTGGGTGAAAAACTGTTTTTT.

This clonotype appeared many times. CDR3 residues: CAWGSQFTGELFF. The CDR3 DNA is TGTGCCTGGGGGTCACAGTTTACCGGGGAGCTGTTTTTT. V usage is TRBV11-2 and J usage is TRBJ2-2; D could derive from TRBD1 or TRBD2 (5 bases each). CDR1 and CDR2 (germline): SGHAT, FQNNGV. This CDR3 spans 13 amino acids. Trimming left V 11 bases short and J 5 bases short, with 15 bases between.

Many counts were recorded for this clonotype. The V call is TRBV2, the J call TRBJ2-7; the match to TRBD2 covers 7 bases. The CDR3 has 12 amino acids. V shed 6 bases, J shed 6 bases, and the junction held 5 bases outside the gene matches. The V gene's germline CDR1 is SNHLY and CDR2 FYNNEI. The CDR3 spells CASSRDYSEQYF. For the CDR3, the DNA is TGTGCCAGCAGCCGGGACTATAGCGAGCAGTACTTC.

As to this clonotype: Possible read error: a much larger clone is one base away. The CDR3 spells CTSKSPTGQETQYF. The CDR3 region has the DNA TGCACCAGCAAATCGCCAACCGGGCAAGAGACCCAGTACTTC. This chain links TRBV5-5 with TRBJ2-5; no clear D gene. The germline V gene has CDR1 SGHKS and CDR2 YYEKEE (reference sequence). The CDR3 runs to 14 residues.

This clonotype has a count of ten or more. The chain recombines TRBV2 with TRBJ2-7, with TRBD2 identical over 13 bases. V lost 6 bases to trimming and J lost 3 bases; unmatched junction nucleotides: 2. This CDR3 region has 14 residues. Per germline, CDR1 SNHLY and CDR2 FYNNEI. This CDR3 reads CASRTSGRIYEQYF. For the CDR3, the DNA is TGTGCCAGCAGGACTAGCGGGAGGATCTACGAGCAGTACTTC.

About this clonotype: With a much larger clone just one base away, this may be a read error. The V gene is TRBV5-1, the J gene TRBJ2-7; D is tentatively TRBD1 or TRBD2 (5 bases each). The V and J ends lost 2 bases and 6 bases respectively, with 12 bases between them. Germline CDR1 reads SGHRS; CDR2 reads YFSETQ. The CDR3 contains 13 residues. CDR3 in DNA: TGCGCCAGCAGCTTTAGCGAAGGGGCCGAGCAGTACTTC. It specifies CASSFSEGAEQYF.

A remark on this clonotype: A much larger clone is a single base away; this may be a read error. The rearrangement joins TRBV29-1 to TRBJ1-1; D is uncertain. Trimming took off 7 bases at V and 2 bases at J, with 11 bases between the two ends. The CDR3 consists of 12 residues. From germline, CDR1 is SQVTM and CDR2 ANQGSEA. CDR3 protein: CSGQTDNTEAFF. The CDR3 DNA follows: TGCAGCGGCCAAACGGACAACACTGAAGCTTTCTTT.

The CDR3 DNA is TGCAGTGCTAGACCGACAGGGGGAGGAGGTGGCTACACCTTC. This gives the protein CSARPTGGGGGYTF. The genes are TRBV20-1 and TRBJ1-2, with 9 bases matching TRBD1. The V gene's germline CDR1 is DFQATT and CDR2 SNEGSKA (reference sequence). This CDR3 has 14 amino acids. V lost 2 bases, J lost 7 bases, and 8 bases stayed unmatched.

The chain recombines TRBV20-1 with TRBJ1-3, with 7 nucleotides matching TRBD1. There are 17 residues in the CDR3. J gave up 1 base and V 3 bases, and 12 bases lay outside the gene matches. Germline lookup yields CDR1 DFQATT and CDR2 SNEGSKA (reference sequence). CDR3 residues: CSASTPTGSPSGNTIYF. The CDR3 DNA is TGCAGTGCTAGTACCCCGACAGGGAGTCCTTCTGGAAACACCATATATTTT.

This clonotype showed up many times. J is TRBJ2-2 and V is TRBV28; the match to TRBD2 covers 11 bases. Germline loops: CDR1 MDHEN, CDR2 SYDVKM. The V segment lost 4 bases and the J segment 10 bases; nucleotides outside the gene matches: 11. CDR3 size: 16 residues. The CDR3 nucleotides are TGTGCCAGCAGTTCGCCACTAGCGGGAGCGGTGGCGGAGCTGTTTTTT. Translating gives CASSSPLAGAVAELFF.

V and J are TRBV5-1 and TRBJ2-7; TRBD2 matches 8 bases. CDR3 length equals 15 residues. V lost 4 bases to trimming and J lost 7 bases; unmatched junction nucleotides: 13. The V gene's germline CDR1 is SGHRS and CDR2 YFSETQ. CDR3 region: CASSPTRAGVEEQYF. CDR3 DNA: TGCGCCAGCAGCCCGACTAGAGCGGGAGTCGAGGAGCAGTACTTC.

The CDR3 is CASSALREVYGYTF. The CDR3 bases are TGTGCCAGCAGTGCCCTCAGGGAAGTCTATGGCTACACCTTC. The gene calls are TRBV6-1 and TRBJ1-2; D possibly corresponds to TRBD1 (5 bases). The germline CDR1 and CDR2 sequences are MNHNS and SASEGT. Trimming shortened V by 4 bases and J by 4 bases, and 13 bases separated the two germline ends. The CDR3 extends over 14 amino acids.

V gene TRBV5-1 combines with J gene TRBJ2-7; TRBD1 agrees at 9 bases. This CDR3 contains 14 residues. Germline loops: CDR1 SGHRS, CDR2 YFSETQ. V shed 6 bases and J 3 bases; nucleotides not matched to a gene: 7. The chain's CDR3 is CASNPGTGHYEQYF. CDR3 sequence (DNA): TGCGCCAGCAACCCCGGGACAGGGCACTACGAGCAGTACTTC.

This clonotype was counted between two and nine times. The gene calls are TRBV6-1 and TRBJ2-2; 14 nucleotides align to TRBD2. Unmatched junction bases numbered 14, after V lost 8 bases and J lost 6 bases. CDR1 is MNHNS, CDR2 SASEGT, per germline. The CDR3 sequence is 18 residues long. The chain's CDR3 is CASSRGTSGSLRAGELFF. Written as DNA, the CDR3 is TGTGCCAGCTCCCGGGGGACTAGCGGGAGTTTACGGGCCGGGGAGCTGTTTTTT.

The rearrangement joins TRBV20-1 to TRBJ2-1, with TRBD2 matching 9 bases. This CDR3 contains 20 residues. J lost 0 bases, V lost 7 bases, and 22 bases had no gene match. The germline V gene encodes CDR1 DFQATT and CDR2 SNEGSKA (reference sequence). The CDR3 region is CSVPELSSGSYFGSYNEQFF. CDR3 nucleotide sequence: TGCAGTGTTCCGGAATTGAGTAGCGGGAGCTACTTCGGCTCCTACAATGAGCAGTTCTTC.

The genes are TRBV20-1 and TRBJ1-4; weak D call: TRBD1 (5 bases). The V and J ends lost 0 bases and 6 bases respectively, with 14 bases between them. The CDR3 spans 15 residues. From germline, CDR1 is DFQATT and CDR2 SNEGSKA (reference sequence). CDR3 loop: CSARDWGGVDEKLFF. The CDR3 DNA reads TGCAGTGCTAGAGATTGGGGGGGGGTCGATGAAAAACTGTTTTTT.

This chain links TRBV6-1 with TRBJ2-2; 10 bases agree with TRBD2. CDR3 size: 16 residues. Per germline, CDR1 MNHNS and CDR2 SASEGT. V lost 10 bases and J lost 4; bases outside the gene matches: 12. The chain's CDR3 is CATRPSGRWSTGELFF. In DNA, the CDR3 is TGTGCCACAAGACCTAGCGGGAGATGGAGCACCGGGGAGCTGTTTTTT.

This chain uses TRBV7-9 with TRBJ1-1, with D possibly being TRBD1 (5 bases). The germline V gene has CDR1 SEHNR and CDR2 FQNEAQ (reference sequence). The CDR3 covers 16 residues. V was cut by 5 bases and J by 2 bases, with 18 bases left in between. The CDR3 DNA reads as TGTGCCAGCAGCCCCTCACGACCGGGACCAAACACTGAAGCTTTCTTT. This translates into CASSPSRPGPNTEAFF. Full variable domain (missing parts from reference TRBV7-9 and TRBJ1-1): DTGVSQNPRHKITKRGQNVTFRCDPISEHNRLYWYRQTLGQGPEFLTYFQNEAQLEKSRLLSDRFSAERPKGSFSTLEIQRTEQGDSAMYLCASSPSRPGPNTEAFFGQGTRLTVV.

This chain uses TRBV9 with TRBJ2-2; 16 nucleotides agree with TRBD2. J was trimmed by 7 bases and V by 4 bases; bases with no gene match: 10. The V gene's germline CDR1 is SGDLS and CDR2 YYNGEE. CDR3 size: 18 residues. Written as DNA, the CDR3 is TGTGCCAGCAGCTGGGGACTAGCGGGAGGGCCTTCTAGCGGGGAGCTGTTTTTT. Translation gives CASSWGLAGGPSSGELFF.

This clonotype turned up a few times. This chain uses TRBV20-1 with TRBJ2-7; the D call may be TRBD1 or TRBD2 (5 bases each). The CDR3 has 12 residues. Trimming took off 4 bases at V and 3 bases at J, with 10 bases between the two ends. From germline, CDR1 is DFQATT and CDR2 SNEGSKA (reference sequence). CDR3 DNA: TGCAGTGCTATGGGACCCTACTACGAGCAGTACTTC. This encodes CSAMGPYYEQYF.

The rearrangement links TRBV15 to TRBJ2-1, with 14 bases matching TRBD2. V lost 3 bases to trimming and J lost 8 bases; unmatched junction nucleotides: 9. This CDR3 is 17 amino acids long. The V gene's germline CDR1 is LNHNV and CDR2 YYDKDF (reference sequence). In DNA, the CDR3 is TGTGCCACCAGCAGGGTATGGGGACTAGCGGGAGCGGATGAGCAGTTCTTC. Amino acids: CATSRVWGLAGADEQFF.

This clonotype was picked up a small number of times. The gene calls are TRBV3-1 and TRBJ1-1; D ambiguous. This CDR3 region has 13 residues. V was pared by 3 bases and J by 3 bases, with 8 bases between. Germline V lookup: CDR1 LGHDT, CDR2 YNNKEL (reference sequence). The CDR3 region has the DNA TGTGCCAGCAGCCACGGACTGTACACTGAAGCTTTCTTT. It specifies CASSHGLYTEAFF.

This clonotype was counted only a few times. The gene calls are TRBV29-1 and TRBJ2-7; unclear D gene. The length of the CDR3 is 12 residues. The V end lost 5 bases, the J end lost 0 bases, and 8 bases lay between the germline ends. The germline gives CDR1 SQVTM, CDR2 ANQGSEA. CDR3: CSVSATSYEQYF. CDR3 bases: TGCAGCGTTTCGGCGACCTCCTACGAGCAGTACTTC.

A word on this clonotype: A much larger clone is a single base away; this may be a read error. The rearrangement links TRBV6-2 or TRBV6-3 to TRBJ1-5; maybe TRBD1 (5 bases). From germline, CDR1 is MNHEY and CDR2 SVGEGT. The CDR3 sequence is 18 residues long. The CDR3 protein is CASSSHWDYLTGNQPQQF. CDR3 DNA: TGTGCCAGCAGTTCCCACTGGGACTATTTGACTGGCAATCAGCCCCAGCAATTT.

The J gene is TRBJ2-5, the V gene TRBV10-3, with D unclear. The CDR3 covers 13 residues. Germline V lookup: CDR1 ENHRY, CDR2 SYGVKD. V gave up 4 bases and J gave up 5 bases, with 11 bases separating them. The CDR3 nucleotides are TGTGCCATCAGTGCCCCGGGCGAGGAGACCCAGTACTTC. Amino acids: CAISAPGEETQYF.

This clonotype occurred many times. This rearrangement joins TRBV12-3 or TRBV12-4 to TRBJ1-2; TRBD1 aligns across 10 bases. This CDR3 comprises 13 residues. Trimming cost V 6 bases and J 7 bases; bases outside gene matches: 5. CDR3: CASRTGGVSGYTF. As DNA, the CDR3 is TGTGCCAGCAGGACAGGGGGCGTTTCTGGCTACACCTTC.

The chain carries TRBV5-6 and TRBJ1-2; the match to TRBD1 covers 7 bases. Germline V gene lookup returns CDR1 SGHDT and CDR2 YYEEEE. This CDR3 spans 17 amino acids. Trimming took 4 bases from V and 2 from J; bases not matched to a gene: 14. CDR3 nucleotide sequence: TGTGCCAGCAGCGGAACCGGGACAGCAAATTCAAACTATGGCTACACCTTC. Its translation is CASSGTGTANSNYGYTF.

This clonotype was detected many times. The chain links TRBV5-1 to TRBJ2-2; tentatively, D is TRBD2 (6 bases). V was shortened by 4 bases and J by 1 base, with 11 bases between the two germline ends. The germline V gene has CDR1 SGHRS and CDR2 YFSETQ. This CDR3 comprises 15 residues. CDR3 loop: CASSPDGRNTGELFF. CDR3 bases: TGCGCCAGCAGCCCCGACGGGAGGAACACCGGGGAGCTGTTTTTT.